The 28 T cell receptor beta chains given below trace back to one sample, sequenced in a study of CD8 T cells in ankylosing spondylitis. TCRdb re-analysed the 5' RACE reads in MiXCR, keeping a single row per CDR3 protein. The table lists 200,000 to 250,000 distinct CDR3 sequences, under 35% of them singletons, with around 4.2% in the top ten. What was sequenced was blood, either unsorted or a sorted T cell fraction (not recorded which). These receptors were taken from a male donor with ankylosing spondylitis or in good health (not recorded which).

V gene TRBV5-5 combines with J gene TRBJ2-1, with D uncertain. Germline loops: CDR1 SGHKS, CDR2 YYEKEE (reference sequence). The ends were cut back, 4 bases at V and 4 bases at J, with 15 bases in the middle. This CDR3 region has 15 residues. The CDR3 DNA sequence: TGTGCCAGCAGCCGGACGACGGCGCTTTACAATGAGCAGTTCTTC. This codes for CASSRTTALYNEQFF.

The chain employs TRBV12-5 and TRBJ2-1; D is undetermined. CDR1 and CDR2 from the germline V gene are LGHNT and FRNRAP. CDR3 size: 14 residues. V was clipped by 5 bases and J by 7 bases, with 15 bases between them. CDR3 residues: CASGPHPGGNEQFF. CDR3 in DNA: TGTGCTAGTGGTCCCCACCCGGGTGGGAATGAGCAGTTCTTC.

A few counts support this clonotype. The chain is built from TRBV20-1 and TRBJ2-5; 8 bases are a match to TRBD1. J lost 4 bases, V lost 6 bases, and 13 bases had no gene match. Germline loops: CDR1 DFQATT, CDR2 SNEGSKA (reference sequence). There are 15 residues in the CDR3. The CDR3: CSAGQGSPSIETQYF. The DNA for the CDR3 is TGCAGTGCCGGACAGGGTTCCCCCTCTATAGAGACCCAGTACTTC.

This CDR3 is CASSLNRVGGYTF. CDR3 DNA: TGTGCCAGCAGTTTAAACAGGGTCGGCGGCTACACCTTC. The J gene is TRBJ1-2, the V gene TRBV12-3 or TRBV12-4; TRBD1 might be the D (6 bases). This CDR3 comprises 13 residues. Between the trimmed V and J ends, which lost 2 bases and 8 bases, there was a span of 12 bases.

This clonotype has more than one count but fewer than ten. The V gene is TRBV6-1, the J gene TRBJ2-2, with TRBD2 as a possible D gene (6 bases). This CDR3 contains 13 residues. Per the germline V gene, CDR1 is MNHNS and CDR2 is SASEGT. V was pared by 6 bases and J by 4 bases, with 9 bases between. In DNA, the CDR3 is TGTGCCAGCAGACTACTAGCCACCGGGGAGCTGTTTTTT. This translates into CASRLLATGELFF.

This clonotype was observed a few times. The chain is built from TRBV5-1 and TRBJ2-7; tentatively, D is TRBD2 (6 bases). This CDR3 region has 15 residues. CDR1 SGHRS and CDR2 YFSETQ come from the germline V gene. Trimming removed 4 bases at V and 0 bases at J, with 14 bases between. CDR3 protein: CASSPEGRSSYEQYF. The CDR3 nucleotides are TGCGCCAGCAGCCCGGAGGGTCGAAGCTCCTACGAGCAGTACTTC.

This chain uses TRBV20-1 with TRBJ1-3, with D uncertain. From germline, CDR1 is DFQATT and CDR2 SNEGSKA (reference sequence). The CDR3 runs 14 residues. Trimming took 3 bases from V and 0 from J, leaving 9 bases between them. CDR3: CSARGSSSGNTIYF. The DNA of the CDR3 is TGCAGTGCTAGGGGGTCGAGCTCTGGAAACACCATATATTTT.

The chain employs TRBV29-1 and TRBJ1-1; no firm D call. From germline, CDR1 is SQVTM and CDR2 ANQGSEA. Trimming took off 2 bases at V and 4 bases at J, with 11 bases between the two ends. This CDR3 contains 13 residues. CDR3 sequence (DNA): TGCAGCGTTGAATCAGCGGTCTCCACTGAAGCTTTCTTT. Translated: CSVESAVSTEAFF.

V is TRBV13 and J is TRBJ2-5, with 9 bases lining up with TRBD2. J gave up 4 bases and V 1 base, and 4 bases lay outside the gene matches. CDR3 length equals 15 residues. Germline CDR1 is PRHDT and CDR2 is FYEKMQ (reference sequence). CDR3 region: CASSLVSGGGETQYF. The CDR3 nucleotides are TGTGCCAGCAGCTTAGTTAGCGGGGGAGGAGAGACCCAGTACTTC.

The CDR3: CASREGASYEQYF. As DNA, the CDR3 is TGTGCCAGCAGGGAGGGGGCGTCCTACGAGCAGTACTTC. The chain couples TRBV3-1 to TRBJ2-7; maybe TRBD1 (7 bases). The ends were cut back, 6 bases at V and 1 base at J, with 10 bases in the middle. The length of the CDR3 is 13 residues. Germline V lookup: CDR1 LGHDT, CDR2 YNNKEL (reference sequence).

The chain combines TRBV5-1 with TRBJ2-1; D possibly corresponds to TRBD2 (6 bases). Germline loops: CDR1 SGHRS, CDR2 YFSETQ. V lost 3 bases to trimming and J lost 8 bases, with 12 bases between them. The CDR3 extends over 13 amino acids. CDR3 nucleotides: TGCGCCAGCAGCTGGATGCGGAGGGATGAGCAGTTCTTC. This gives the protein CASSWMRRDEQFF.

This clonotype appeared a few times. V usage is TRBV7-9 and J usage is TRBJ2-5; TRBD2 matches at 8 bases. Trimming removed 4 bases from V and 3 bases from J; junction bases left unmatched: 4. The CDR3 runs to 14 residues. CDR1 and CDR2 from the germline V gene are SEHNR and FQNEAQ (reference sequence). In nucleotides, the CDR3 is TGTGCCAGCAGCTCCCGGGGGGGAGAAGAGACCCAGTACTTC. Its protein product is CASSSRGGEETQYF.

CDR3 in amino acids: CASSSRQETQYF. DNA of the CDR3: TGTGCCAGCAGCTCTAGACAAGAGACCCAGTACTTC. The chain uses TRBV7-9 and TRBJ2-5; D remains unclear. CDR3 length equals 12 residues. V dropped 4 bases and J dropped 2 bases, with 5 bases sitting between them. The V gene's germline CDR1 is SEHNR and CDR2 FQNEAQ (reference sequence).

The V gene is TRBV9, the J gene TRBJ2-7; D unclear. Germline V CDR1 and CDR2: SGDLS, YYNGEE. The V end lost 4 bases, the J end lost 7 bases, and 12 bases lay between the germline ends. CDR3 length: 12 amino acids. CDR3 nucleotide sequence: TGTGCCAGCAGCCCTACGGGTATTGAGCAGTACTTC. Amino acids: CASSPTGIEQYF.

The sample holds a few counts of this clonotype. The chain recombines TRBV20-1 with TRBJ2-3; D is perhaps TRBD2 (5 bases). The CDR3 spans 13 residues. In germline, CDR1 is DFQATT, CDR2 SNEGSKA (reference sequence). Trimming cost V 8 bases and J 0 bases, with 12 bases left between them. CDR3 in amino acids: CSTLDSSTDTQYF. The CDR3 DNA reads as TGCAGTACTTTGGACTCCAGCACAGATACGCAGTATTTT.

V is TRBV2 and J is TRBJ2-1; 9 bases fit TRBD2. There are 14 residues in the CDR3. V gave up 11 bases and J gave up 4 bases; unmatched junction bases: 9. Germline CDR1 reads SNHLY; CDR2 reads FYNNEI. The CDR3 loop reads CAAQTSGPYNEQFF. The CDR3 region has the DNA TGTGCCGCCCAGACTAGCGGCCCTTACAATGAGCAGTTCTTC.

The J gene is TRBJ2-2, the V gene TRBV12-3 or TRBV12-4; the match to TRBD2 covers 10 bases. After removal of 8 bases from V and 6 bases from J, the junction contained 3 bases not matched to a gene. The CDR3 contains 13 residues. The CDR3 DNA reads as TGTGCCAGCCTAACTAGCGGGGCCGGGGAGCTGTTTTTT. Amino acids: CASLTSGAGELFF.

The rearrangement joins TRBV7-2 to TRBJ2-7, with TRBD2 matching 10 bases. With V trimmed by 6 bases and J by 3 bases, 5 bases remained unmatched. Per germline, CDR1 SGHTA and CDR2 FQGNSA. The CDR3 sequence is 14 residues long. The CDR3 nucleotides are TGTGCCAGCAGTAGCGGGGGGTATAACTACGAGCAGTACTTC. Encoded protein: CASSSGGYNYEQYF.

V and J are TRBV20-1 and TRBJ1-6; TRBD1 matches at 9 bases. Trimming at V came to 2 bases and at J to 9 bases, leaving 14 bases not matched to a gene. The CDR3 extends over 17 amino acids. CDR1 is DFQATT and CDR2 is SNEGSKA in the germline V gene (reference sequence). The CDR3 coding sequence is TGCAGTGCTAGACCGGGACAGGGTTTTGGCGGAATTTCACCCCTCCACTTT. It yields the protein CSARPGQGFGGISPLHF.

This clonotype was seen just once. The J gene is TRBJ2-1, the V gene TRBV20-1; 9 bases are shared with TRBD1. Trimming at V came to 6 bases and at J to 8 bases, leaving 14 bases not matched to a gene. CDR1 and CDR2 from the germline V gene are DFQATT and SNEGSKA (reference sequence). The CDR3 spans 15 residues. This CDR3 is CSAPPPSGQGYEQFF. CDR3 bases: TGCAGTGCCCCGCCCCCCAGCGGACAGGGGTATGAGCAGTTCTTC.

The chain combines TRBV24-1 with TRBJ2-1; maybe TRBD2 (5 bases). CDR1 KGHDR and CDR2 SFDVKD come from the germline V gene. The CDR3 has 13 residues. With 4 bases removed from V and 8 bases from J, the gap between germline ends came to 11 bases. CDR3 coding DNA: TGTGCCACCAGTGACCCGGGATTGGATGAGCAGTTCTTC. This encodes CATSDPGLDEQFF.

The chain couples TRBV5-1 to TRBJ2-7, with D tentatively TRBD1 (5 bases). Trimming left V 4 bases short and J 6 bases short, with 20 bases between. The germline V gene encodes CDR1 SGHRS and CDR2 YFSETQ. CDR3 size: 15 residues. CDR3 DNA: TGCGCCAGCAGCGCGCGGTCAGGGTCTAGTGGCGAGCAGTACTTC. This codes for CASSARSGSSGEQYF.

As regards this clonotype: Sequence at one end of the junction differs from germline and may be a read error. The V and J genes are TRBV6-5 and TRBJ2-3, with D unclear. CDR3 length: 13 residues. Looked up from germline, CDR1 is MNHEY and CDR2 is SVGAGI. CDR3 nucleotide sequence: TGTGCCAGCAGTTCAGCGACCCTCTATACCCAGTATTTT. It encodes CASSSATLYTQYF.

At least ten counts were recorded for this clonotype. The V gene is TRBV29-1, the J gene TRBJ1-2, with D possibly matching TRBD1 (5 bases). The V end lost 0 bases, the J end lost 0 bases, and 8 bases lay between the germline ends. This CDR3 comprises 14 residues. Germline V gene data show CDR1 as SQVTM and CDR2 as ANQGSEA. The CDR3 sequence: CSVEEDMANYGYTF. CDR3 DNA sequence: TGCAGCGTTGAAGAGGACATGGCTAACTATGGCTACACCTTC.

The V and J genes are TRBV11-1 and TRBJ2-7; tentative D call: TRBD1 (6 bases). Germline values: CDR1 SGHAT, CDR2 FQDESV (reference sequence). Between the trimmed V and J ends, which lost 4 bases and 0 bases, there was a span of 19 bases. The CDR3 length is 17 residues. The CDR3 DNA follows: TGTGCCAGCAGCTCCCTCGGTAGGACAGAGATCTCCTACGAGCAGTACTTC. It codes for CASSSLGRTEISYEQYF.

This clonotype came up many times. V gene TRBV20-1 combines with J gene TRBJ1-5; a weak D match, TRBD1 (5 bases). This CDR3 region has 11 residues. CDR1 is DFQATT, CDR2 SNEGSKA, per germline (reference sequence). The V end was cut by 5 bases, the J end by 4 bases, with 6 bases between. CDR3 residues: CSAQGNQPQHF. The CDR3 DNA reads as TGCAGTGCTCAGGGTAATCAGCCCCAGCATTTT.

J is TRBJ2-2 and V is TRBV10-3; possibly TRBD1 for D (5 bases). Germline assignment: CDR1 ENHRY and CDR2 SYGVKD. The length of the CDR3 is 16 residues. Trimming took off 0 bases at V and 6 bases at J, with 14 bases between the two ends. The CDR3 sequence: CAISESVGARSGELFF. CDR3 DNA sequence: TGTGCCATCAGTGAGTCGGTTGGGGCGCGGTCCGGGGAGCTGTTTTTT.

The genes are TRBV20-1 and TRBJ2-1; 14 bases align to TRBD2. The germline V gene has CDR1 DFQATT and CDR2 SNEGSKA (reference sequence). The ends lost 0 bases at V and 7 bases at J; junction bases unmatched: 8. The length of the CDR3 is 17 residues. The CDR3 nucleotides are TGCAGTGCTAGAGATCCCCGACTAGCGGGGGGGTCGAATGAGCAGTTCTTC. This translates into CSARDPRLAGGSNEQFF.